The 20 T cell receptor beta chains presented below share a single source sample, sequenced in a study of blood T cell repertoires in COVID-19. This table comes from immunoSEQ multiplex PCR, and its TCRdb copy is limited to in-frame clones, with some not included. The table shows fewer than 600,000 clones, with roughly 88% occurring only once. The sample taken for sequencing was PBMCs or T cells enriched from blood (not recorded which). Receptors were obtained from a woman aged 40 to 50 who had recovered from COVID-19.

The chain couples TRBV6-5 to TRBJ2-1; 10 bases agree with TRBD1. This CDR3 is built from 16 residues. Trimming removed 2 bases from V and 7 bases from J; junction bases left unmatched: 8. Germline loops: CDR1 MNHEY, CDR2 SVGAGI. The CDR3 loop is CASSYRTGGHRNEQFF. In DNA, the CDR3 is TGTGCCAGCAGTTACAGGACAGGGGGTCATCGGAATGAGCAGTTCTTC.

The chain joins TRBV18 to TRBJ1-2; 7 bases are shared with TRBD1. The V segment lost 3 bases and the J segment 6 bases; nucleotides outside the gene matches: 10. Germline values: CDR1 KGHSH, CDR2 LQKENI. The CDR3 has 15 residues. CDR3 sequence reads: CASSPSATGYDGYTF. The DNA of the CDR3 is TGTGCCAGCTCACCCTCCGCGACAGGGTACGATGGCTACACCTTC.

The chain links TRBV6-2 or TRBV6-3 to TRBJ2-2; 8 positions match TRBD1. The CDR3 loop spans 15 amino acids. Trimming cost V 5 bases and J 3 bases; bases outside gene matches: 5. In germline, CDR1 is MNHEY, CDR2 SVGEGT. The CDR3 nucleotides are TGTGCCAGCAGTCCAGGGGGCAGTCACACCGGGGAGCTGTTTTTT. This codes for CASSPGGSHTGELFF.

Note on this clone: The identical CDR3 is also encoded by other nucleotide sequences in the sample. The V call is TRBV5-4, the J call TRBJ2-1; 10 bases align to TRBD2. This CDR3 has 15 amino acids. CDR1 is SGHNT, CDR2 YYREEE, per germline (reference sequence). The V gene end was trimmed by 7 bases and the J gene end by 4 bases; junction bases not matched to a gene: 8. CDR3: CASSPGLAAYNEQFF. The CDR3 DNA is TGTGCCAGCTCCCCCGGACTAGCGGCATACAATGAGCAGTTCTTC. The variable domain in full, completed from reference TRBV5-4 and TRBJ2-1, reads ETGVTQSPTHLIKTRGQQVTLRCSSQSGHNTVSWYQQALGQGPQFIFQYYREEENGRGNFPPRFSGLQFPNYSSELNVNALELDDSALYLCASSPGLAAYNEQFFGPGTRLTVL.

This chain connects TRBV11-2 to TRBJ2-5; TRBD2 matches at 12 bases. Trimming took 5 bases from V and 2 from J; bases not matched to a gene: 9. CDR1 and CDR2 (germline): SGHAT, FQNNGV. The CDR3 is 17 residues long. CDR3 sequence: CASSPEASGRVQETQYF. CDR3 bases: TGTGCCAGCAGCCCAGAGGCTAGCGGGAGGGTACAAGAGACCCAGTACTTC. Based on the CDR3 plus reference TRBV11-2 and TRBJ2-5, the full variable domain is EAGVAQSPRYKIIEKRQSVAFWCNPISGHATLYWYQQILGQGPKLLIQFQNNGVVDDSQLPKDRFSAERLKGVDSTLKIQPAKLEDSAVYLCASSPEASGRVQETQYFGPGTRLLVL.

This chain uses TRBV18 with TRBJ2-1, with 11 bases fitting TRBD2. V trimming: 8 bases; J trimming: 5 bases; junction bases outside the gene matches: 8. This CDR3 is 15 amino acids long. Per the germline V gene, CDR1 is KGHSH and CDR2 is LQKENI. The CDR3 here is CASTTGTSGNNEQFF. In DNA form, the CDR3 reads TGTGCCAGCACAACCGGGACTAGCGGTAACAATGAGCAGTTCTTC.

The chain is built from TRBV11-2 and TRBJ1-1; D gene unclear. CDR1 is SGHAT, CDR2 FQNNGV, per germline. The V end was cut by 0 bases, the J end by 1 base, with 9 bases between. The CDR3 extends over 15 amino acids. DNA of the CDR3: TGTGCCAGCAGCTTAGAGTCGGTTGGGAACACTGAAGCTTTCTTT. It encodes CASSLESVGNTEAFF.

The V call is TRBV7-2, the J call TRBJ1-2; D is possibly TRBD1 (5 bases). The CDR3 is 15 amino acids. Germline CDR1 and CDR2: SGHTA and FQGNSA. V was cut by 1 base and J by 2 bases, with 11 bases left in between. The CDR3 protein is CASSLEGVGNYGYTF. CDR3 nucleotides: TGTGCCAGCAGCTTAGAAGGGGTGGGGAACTATGGCTACACCTTC.

The genes are TRBV11-2 and TRBJ2-5, with 11 bases fitting TRBD2. The CDR3 consists of 14 residues. Per germline, CDR1 SGHAT and CDR2 FQNNGV. V lost 5 bases, J lost 7 bases, and 6 bases stayed unmatched. CDR3 coding DNA: TGTGCCAGCAGCCTGACCGGGACTAGCGGGACCCAGTACTTC. It encodes CASSLTGTSGTQYF.

This clone was found once. The chain links TRBV4-2 to TRBJ1-3; 7 bases map to TRBD1. This CDR3 comprises 16 residues. Per the germline V gene, CDR1 is LGHNA and CDR2 is YNFKEQ. V was clipped by 4 bases and J by 8 bases; unmatched bases: 14. In nucleotides, the CDR3 is TGTGCCAGCAGCCCCCTCCTCGACAGGGTCGGTGACACCATATATTTT. Translating gives CASSPLLDRVGDTIYF.

This clone was observed a handful of times. The rearrangement joins TRBV19 to TRBJ1-5; D uncertain. Germline V CDR1 and CDR2: LNHDA, SQIVND (reference sequence). The CDR3 has 15 residues. V was pared by 1 base and J by 5 bases, with 12 bases between. CDR3 protein: CASSIGLTRYQPQHF. The CDR3, as DNA: TGTGCCAGTAGTATAGGGCTTACCAGGTATCAGCCCCAGCATTTT.

The chain is built from TRBV29-1 and TRBJ2-1; 9 bases are shared with TRBD1. The germline V gene encodes CDR1 SQVTM and CDR2 ANQGSEA. The CDR3 has 14 residues. V was clipped by 6 bases and J by 7 bases; unmatched bases: 10. DNA for the CDR3: TGCAGCGTGACTACAGGGGGCGCGTTAAATGAGCAGTTCTTC. It specifies CSVTTGGALNEQFF.

The CDR3 spells CASSHNRGTGELFF. The CDR3 DNA is TGTGCCAGCAGCCATAACAGGGGCACCGGGGAGCTGTTTTTT. The chain links TRBV3-1 (or the pseudogene TRBV3-2) to TRBJ2-2, with TRBD1 identical over 7 bases. The CDR3 length is 14 residues. The J segment lost 4 bases and the V segment lost 3 bases, leaving 2 bases of the junction unmatched. Germline values: CDR1 LGHDT, CDR2 YNNKEL (reference sequence).

This chain connects TRBV30 to TRBJ1-5; D is possibly TRBD1 (5 bases). V shed 0 bases and J shed 2 bases, with 5 bases lying between them. The germline V gene encodes CDR1 GTSNPN and CDR2 SVGIG (reference sequence). The CDR3 sequence is 13 residues long. The CDR3: CAWSVGGNQPQHF. As DNA, the CDR3 is TGTGCCTGGAGTGTAGGGGGCAATCAGCCCCAGCATTTT.

CDR3 loop: CASSSQGGRGYEQYF. As DNA, the CDR3 is TGTGCCAGCAGCTCCCAAGGGGGGAGGGGGTATGAGCAGTACTTC. The chain is built from TRBV7-2 and TRBJ2-7; tentatively, D is TRBD2 (7 bases). The V gene lost 4 bases and the J gene lost 7 bases, with 20 bases spanning the gap. This CDR3 spans 15 amino acids. Looked up from germline, CDR1 is SGHTA and CDR2 is FQGNSA.

This clone was seen only a few times. V usage is TRBV12-3 or TRBV12-4 and J usage is TRBJ2-7; TRBD1 matches 7 bases. This CDR3 comprises 13 residues. The V segment lost 6 bases and the J segment 6 bases; nucleotides outside the gene matches: 8. The CDR3 sequence: CASRILRTGEQYF. CDR3 sequence (DNA): TGTGCCAGCAGAATCCTCCGGACAGGCGAGCAGTACTTC.

CDR3 loop: CASGDQGFGLFGANGANVLTF. The CDR3 DNA follows: TGTGCTAGTGGGGATCAGGGGTTCGGGTTGTTTGGGGCAAATGGGGCCAACGTCCTGACTTTC. The chain links TRBV12-5 to TRBJ2-6; tentative D call: TRBD1 (6 bases). Germline CDR1 and CDR2: LGHNT and FRNRAP. The V end was cut by 6 bases, the J end by 3 bases, with 30 bases between. The CDR3 extends over 21 amino acids.

The chain joins TRBV21-1 to TRBJ2-7; TRBD1 is taken as the D call from the table, unchecked against the DNA. TRBV21-1 has pseudogene status. CDR3 length: 13 residues. In nucleotides, the CDR3 is TGTGCCAAGGGGACATTTAGCTCCTACGAGCAGTACTTC. Translating gives CAKGTFSSYEQYF.

The chain employs TRBV12-3 or TRBV12-4 and TRBJ2-1, with 12 bases matching TRBD2. Trimming at V came to 8 bases and at J to 7 bases, leaving 3 bases not matched to a gene. The CDR3 is 13 amino acids. CDR3 sequence: CASWTSGKNEQFF. CDR3 nucleotides: TGTGCCAGCTGGACTAGCGGGAAAAATGAGCAGTTCTTC.

V gene TRBV5-1 combines with J gene TRBJ2-2, with D maybe TRBD1 (5 bases). Germline V gene lookup returns CDR1 SGHRS and CDR2 YFSETQ. V gave up 2 bases and J gave up 6 bases, with 11 bases separating them. The CDR3 loop spans 14 amino acids. The DNA for the CDR3 is TGCGCCAGCAGCTTACAAGACAGTGCCGGGGAGCTGTTTTTT. Translation: CASSLQDSAGELFF.